The sample holds one count of the clone carrying this TCR beta chain. Its antigen is unknown. Barcoded TCR alpha and TCR beta cDNA libraries with UMIs came from 5'RACE using constant-segment primers. Each CDR3 protein gets one entry after TCRdb re-called the 5' RACE reads with MiXCR. The sample holds 350,000 to 400,000 distinct CDR3 sequences, 13% to 15% seen once. Germline V gives CDR1 MGHRA, CDR2 YSYEKL. This CDR3 spans 15 amino acids. Trimming removed 0 bases from V and 1 base from J, with 8 bases in between. The sample belongs to a study of T-cell memory formation after mild COVID-19. Whole-study findings and limits: Prior to infection, memory already included some responding clones, suggesting cross-reactive memory joined. Chiefly within CM and EM were the contracting CD4+ clones; CD8+ ones were within EMRA.

The chain joins TRBV4-1 to TRBJ2-3; D uncertain. This TCR was recovered from a man younger than 35 who had mild COVID-19 (a few samples of this study predate the infection). Cell type and time point are not known. The sequenced sample consisted of PBMCs or a T cell subset sorted from them (not recorded which). The CDR3 spells CASSQDLLGTDTQYF. CDR3 coding DNA: TGCGCCAGCAGCCAAGATCTCCTAGGCACAGATACGCAGTATTTT.